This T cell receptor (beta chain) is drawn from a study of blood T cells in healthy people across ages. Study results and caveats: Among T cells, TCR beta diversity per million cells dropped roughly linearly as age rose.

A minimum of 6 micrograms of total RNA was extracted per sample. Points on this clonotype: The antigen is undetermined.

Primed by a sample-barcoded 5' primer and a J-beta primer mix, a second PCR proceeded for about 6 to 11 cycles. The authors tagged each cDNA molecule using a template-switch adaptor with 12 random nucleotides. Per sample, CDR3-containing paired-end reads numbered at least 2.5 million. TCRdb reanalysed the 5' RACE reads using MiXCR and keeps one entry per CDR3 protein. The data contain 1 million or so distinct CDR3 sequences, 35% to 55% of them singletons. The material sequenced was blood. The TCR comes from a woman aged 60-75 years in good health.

In DNA form, the CDR3 reads TGCAGTGCTAGAGATGGGCCTACGAGAGACACAGATACGCAGTATTTT. It yields the protein CSARDGPTRDTDTQYF. The chain is built from TRBV20-1 and TRBJ2-3; no definite D call. Germline V lookup: CDR1 DFQATT, CDR2 SNEGSKA (reference sequence). This CDR3 has 16 residues. The V end was cut by 0 bases, the J end by 2 bases, with 15 bases between.